These 5 T cell receptor beta chains were all obtained from the same sample, sequenced in a study of T cells in Graves' hyperthyroidism and ophthalmopathy. Amplified regions were TCR beta CDR3 sequences from RNA transcripts. Initially, a first-round RT-PCR of the TCR CDR3 employed the HTBI primer set. Via MiXCR, TCRdb re-called the multiplex PCR reads, giving one row per CDR3 protein. The sample has 450,000 to 650,000 distinct CDR3 sequences, more than 15% seen once. Source material: blood. These receptor sequences come from a young woman with Graves' ophthalmopathy.

This clonotype was observed a handful of times. V usage is TRBV7-6 and J usage is TRBJ2-1, with 7 bases identical to TRBD2. The length of the CDR3 is 15 residues. The V and J ends lost 5 bases and 5 bases, in that order; junction bases with no gene match: 9. CDR1 is SGHVS, CDR2 FNYEAQ, per germline. This CDR3 reads CASSTTSAANNEQFF. DNA of the CDR3: TGTGCCAGCAGCACTACTAGCGCAGCAAACAATGAGCAGTTCTTC. Full variable domain (rest looked up from reference TRBV7-6 and TRBJ2-1): GAGVSQSPRYKVTKRGQDVALRCDPISGHVSLYWYRQALGQGPEFLTYFNYEAQQDKSGLPNDRFSAERPEGSISTLTIQRTEQRDSAMYRCASSTTSAANNEQFFGPGTRLTVL.

This clonotype was found many times. The chain recombines TRBV7-9 with TRBJ2-1; TRBD1 matches at 7 bases. Germline CDR1 is SEHNR and CDR2 is FQNEAQ (reference sequence). The CDR3 sequence is 16 residues long. The V gene end was trimmed by 1 base and the J gene end by 4 bases; junction bases not matched to a gene: 7. The CDR3 DNA follows: TGTGCCAGCAGCTTAGAACTCGGGACAGTATACAATGAGCAGTTCTTC. It codes for CASSLELGTVYNEQFF.

The table lists this clonotype with many counts. This sequence joins TRBV7-4 and TRBJ2-1; no clear D. Trimming pared 0 bases from V and 0 bases from J, leaving 9 bases between. CDR3 size: 16 residues. The germline V gene has CDR1 SGHVT and CDR2 SQSDAQ. The CDR3 sequence is CASSLATGYSYNEQFF. For the CDR3, the DNA is TGTGCCAGCAGCTTAGCGACGGGTTACTCCTACAATGAGCAGTTCTTC.

In this sample, this clonotype turned up many times. The CDR3 region is CASSRQGNRANTEAFF. The CDR3 nucleotides are TGTGCCAGCAGTAGACAGGGTAATAGGGCGAACACTGAAGCTTTCTTT. This chain joins TRBV28 and TRBJ1-1, with 7 bases lining up with TRBD1. The CDR3 is made up of 16 amino acids. With V trimmed by 5 bases and J by 1 base, 10 bases remained unmatched. Germline CDR1 reads MDHEN; CDR2 reads SYDVKM.

This clonotype was seen at least ten times. The rearrangement joins TRBV2 to TRBJ2-3; the match to TRBD2 covers 12 bases. This CDR3 contains 16 residues. V lost 5 bases to trimming and J lost 5 bases; unmatched junction nucleotides: 8. Germline CDR1 reads SNHLY; CDR2 reads FYNNEI. The CDR3, as DNA: TGTGCCAGCAGTAGGGCTAGCGGGAGGGCCGTAGATACGCAGTATTTT. Its protein product is CASSRASGRAVDTQYF. Full variable domain (outside the CDR3, taken from reference TRBV2 and TRBJ2-3): EPEVTQTPSHQVTQMGQEVILRCVPISNHLYFYWYRQILGQKVEFLVSFYNNEISEKSEIFDDQFSVERPDGSNFTLKIRSTKLEDSAMYFCASSRASGRAVDTQYFGPGTRLTVL.